These T cell receptor beta chains were read from a single sample in a study of a mutant IDH1 vaccine in newly diagnosed glioma. Measured with immunoSEQ multiplex PCR; TCRdb has only the in-frame clones, and not every one. This table holds roughly 46,000 clones, about nine tenths found once. The sample here was PBMCs, taken from a glioma patient treated with radiotherapy, temozolomide or both. The receptors stem from a man between 40 and 49 years old with glioma. CDR3s include the opening cysteine and the closing phenylalanine or tryptophan.

V gene	J gene	CDR3 protein
TRBV5-6	TRBJ2-7	CASSLGYEQYF
TRBV2	TRBJ2-3	CASRLLVGADTQYF
TRBV18	TRBJ2-2	CASSLRSGDTGELFF
TRBV19	TRBJ1-2	CASSRPGTGGAGYTF
TRBV5-1	TRBJ2-3	CASTREGGDTQYF
TRBV5-4	TRBJ2-2	CASSLVGGRADGELFF
TRBV20-1	TRBJ2-2	CSAITTGELFF
TRBV7-2	TRBJ2-7	CATGARGSGSSYEQYF
TRBV6-6	TRBJ2-2	CASILSNRAVSGELFF
TRBV10-1	TRBJ2-7	CARGTYLRDRSSYEQYF
TRBV7-7	TRBJ2-5	CASSRNLGETQYF
TRBV29-1	TRBJ2-4	CSASPRGGGIQYF
TRBV9	TRBJ2-7	CASSAYREPKYEQYF
TRBV29-1	TRBJ2-7	CSVVGTGSYEQYF
TRBV19	TRBJ2-5	CASRRTRAQETQYF
TRBV7-2	TRBJ2-7	CASSATGNEQYF
TRBV6-5	TRBJ2-1	CASSYEADPYNEQFF
TRBV15	TRBJ1-1	CATSRERGTEAFF
TRBV6-6	TRBJ2-3	CASRRQGPSTDTQYF
TRBV5-6	TRBJ1-2	CASSLPGQNYYGYTF
TRBV6-5	TRBJ2-7	CASRDGSYEQYF
TRBV9	TRBJ2-2	CASSVAIPAGELFF
TRBV7-3	TRBJ2-1	CASSLGQGLLNEQFF
TRBV5-1	TRBJ1-2	CASSLSGGYGYTF
TRBV9	TRBJ2-4	CASSDHPENIQYF
TRBV13	TRBJ1-1	CASSFLRDTEAFF
TRBV11-2	TRBJ2-7	CASSFGGQGYEQYF
TRBV7-2	TRBJ2-5	CASSLVTTETQYF
TRBV11-2	TRBJ2-2	CASSVTGGGELFF
TRBV5-6	TRBJ1-4	CASAPSTATNEKLFF
TRBV2	TRBJ2-5	CASRGRGQETQYF
TRBV14	TRBJ2-5	CASSLATGQPQETQYF
TRBV11-1	TRBJ2-1	CASTGSSYNEQFF
TRBV6-5	TRBJ1-1	CASSWTGGPEAFF